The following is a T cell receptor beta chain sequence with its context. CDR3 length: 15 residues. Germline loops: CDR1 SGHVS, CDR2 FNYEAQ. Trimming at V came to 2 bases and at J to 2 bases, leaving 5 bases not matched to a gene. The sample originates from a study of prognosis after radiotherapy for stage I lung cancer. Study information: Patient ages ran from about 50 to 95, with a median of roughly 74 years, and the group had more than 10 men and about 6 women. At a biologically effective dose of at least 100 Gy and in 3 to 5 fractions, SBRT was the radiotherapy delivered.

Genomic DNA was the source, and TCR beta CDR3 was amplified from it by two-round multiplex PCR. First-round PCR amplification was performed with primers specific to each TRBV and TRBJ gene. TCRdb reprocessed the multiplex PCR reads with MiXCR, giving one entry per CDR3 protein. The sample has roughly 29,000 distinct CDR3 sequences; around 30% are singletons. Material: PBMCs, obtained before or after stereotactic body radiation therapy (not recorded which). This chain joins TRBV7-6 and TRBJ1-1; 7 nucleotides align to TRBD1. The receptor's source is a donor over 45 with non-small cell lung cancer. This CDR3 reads CASSLSGQTNTEAFF. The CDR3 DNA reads TGTGCCAGCAGCTTATCGGGACAGACAAACACTGAAGCTTTCTTT.